What follows is one T cell receptor (beta chain) and its context. Its target is not known. The data stem from a study of shared clonotypes between healthy human individuals. Study details: For every donor, three CD4 naive, three CD4 memory, two CD8 naive and one CD8 memory plates were used.

CD8 cells regarded as naive lacked CD45RO, were positively chosen for CCR7, and omitted terminally differentiated effector memory CD45RA+ cells. Findings of the study overall: On the whole, naive subsets had larger estimated richness than memory subsets had. Sampling covered nothing but blood. Tissue TCR repertoires likely differ from those found in blood.

The CDR3 has 17 residues. CDR1 and CDR2 (germline): MDHEN, SYDVKM. Trimming took 3 bases from V and 6 from J; bases not matched to a gene: 13. Sequencing was at deep level. Profiling relied on immunoSEQ multiplex PCR, and the TCRdb table lists in-frame clones only, not all of them. The sample shows about 580,000 clones, roughly 98% of them seen only once. Sequenced input: naive CD8+ T cells sorted from blood. The chain uses TRBV28 and TRBJ1-2; 10 bases align to TRBD1. The origin of this receptor is a man younger than 45 in good health. The CDR3 sequence: CASSFRDRGALINGYTF. The DNA for the CDR3 is TGTGCCAGCAGTTTTAGGGACAGGGGCGCCCTGATCAATGGCTACACCTTC.